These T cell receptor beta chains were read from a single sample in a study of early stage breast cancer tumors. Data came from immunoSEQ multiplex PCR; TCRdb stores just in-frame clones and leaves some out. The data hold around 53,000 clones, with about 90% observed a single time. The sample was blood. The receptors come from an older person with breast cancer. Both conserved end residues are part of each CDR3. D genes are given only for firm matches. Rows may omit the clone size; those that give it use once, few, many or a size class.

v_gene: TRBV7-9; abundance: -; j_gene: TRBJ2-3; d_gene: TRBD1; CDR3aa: CASSLDGQGTDTQYF; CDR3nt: TGTGCCAGCAGCTTGGATGGACAGGGGACAGATACGCAGTATTTT
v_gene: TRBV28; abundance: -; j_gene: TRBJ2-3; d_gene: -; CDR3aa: CASSSPSGRSTDTQYF; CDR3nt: TGTGCCAGCAGTTCGCCCAGCGGGCGGAGCACAGATACGCAGTATTTT
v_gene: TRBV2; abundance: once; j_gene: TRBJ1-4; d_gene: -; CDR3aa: CASSSTTNEKLFF; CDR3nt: TGTGCCAGCAGTTCGACAACGAATGAAAAACTGTTTTTT
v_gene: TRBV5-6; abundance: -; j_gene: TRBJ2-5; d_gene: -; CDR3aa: CASREGGLQYQETQYF; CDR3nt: TGTGCCAGCAGGGAGGGTGGACTTCAGTACCAAGAGACCCAGTACTTC
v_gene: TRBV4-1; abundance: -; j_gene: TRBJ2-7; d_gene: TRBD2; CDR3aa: CASSQGTSVTYEQYF; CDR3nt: TGCGCCAGCAGCCAGGGGACTAGCGTAACCTACGAGCAGTACTTC
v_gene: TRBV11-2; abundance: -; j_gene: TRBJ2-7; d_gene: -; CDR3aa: CASSLDPRGRYEQYF; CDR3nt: TGTGCCAGCAGCTTAGACCCCAGGGGCCGATACGAGCAGTACTTC
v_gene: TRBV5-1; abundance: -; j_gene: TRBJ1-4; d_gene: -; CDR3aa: CASSLGTPYEKLFF; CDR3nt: TGCGCCAGCAGCTTGGGAACACCCTATGAAAAACTGTTTTTT
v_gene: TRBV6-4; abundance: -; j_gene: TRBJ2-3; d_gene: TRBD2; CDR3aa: CATAGGPLYTQYF; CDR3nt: TGTGCCACCGCGGGGGGGCCATTGTATACGCAGTATTTT
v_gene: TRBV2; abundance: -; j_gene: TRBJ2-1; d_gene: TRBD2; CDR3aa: CASKGTSGSSYNEQFF; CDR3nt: TGTGCCAGCAAGGGGACTAGCGGGAGCTCCTACAATGAGCAGTTCTTC
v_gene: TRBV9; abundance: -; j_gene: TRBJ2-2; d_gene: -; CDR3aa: CASSAGRQINTGELFF; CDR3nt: TGTGCCAGCAGCGCTGGACGACAGATAAACACCGGGGAGCTGTTTTTT
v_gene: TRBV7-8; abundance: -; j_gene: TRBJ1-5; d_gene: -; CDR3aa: CASSLRGGGNQPQHF; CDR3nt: TGTGCCAGCAGCTTAAGAGGGGGGGGCAATCAGCCCCAGCATTTT
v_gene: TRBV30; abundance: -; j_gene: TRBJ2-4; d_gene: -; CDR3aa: CAWSYGGLAKNIQYF; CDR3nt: TGTGCCTGGAGCTACGGGGGACTAGCCAAAAACATTCAGTACTTC
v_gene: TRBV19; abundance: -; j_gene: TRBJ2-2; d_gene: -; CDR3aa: CASRGGRTGELFF; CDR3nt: TGTGCCTCCCGAGGGGGACGCACCGGGGAGCTGTTTTTT
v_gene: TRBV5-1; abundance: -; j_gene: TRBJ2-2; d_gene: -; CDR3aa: CASSLEGGFTGELFF; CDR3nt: TGCGCCAGCAGCTTGGAGGGGGGGTTCACCGGGGAGCTGTTTTTT
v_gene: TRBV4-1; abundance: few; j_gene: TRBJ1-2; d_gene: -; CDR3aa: CASSQPIIFRTATYGYTF; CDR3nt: TGCGCCAGCAGCCAACCGATAATCTTCAGGACAGCGACATATGGCTACACCTTC
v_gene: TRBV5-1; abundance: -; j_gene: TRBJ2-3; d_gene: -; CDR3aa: CASSPRTPTYTDTQYF; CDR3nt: TGCGCCAGCAGCCCTAGAACCCCGACTTACACAGATACGCAGTATTTT
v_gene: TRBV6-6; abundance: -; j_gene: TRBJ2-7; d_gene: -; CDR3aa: CASKGAGSYEQYF; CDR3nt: TGTGCCAGCAAAGGTGCAGGGTCCTACGAGCAGTACTTC
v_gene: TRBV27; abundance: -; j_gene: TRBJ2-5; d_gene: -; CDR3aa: CASSLRPRQLTTPETQYF; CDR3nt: TGTGCCAGCAGTTTACGTCCGCGACAGCTCACCACACCCGAGACCCAGTACTTC
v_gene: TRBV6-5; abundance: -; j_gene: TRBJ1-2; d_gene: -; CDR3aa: CASSYEAGTVGYTF; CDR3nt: TGTGCCAGCAGTTACGAGGCGGGAACGGTTGGCTACACCTTC
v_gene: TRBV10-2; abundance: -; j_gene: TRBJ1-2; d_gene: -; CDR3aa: CASSESNRVAGYTF; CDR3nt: TGCGCCAGCAGTGAGTCGAACAGGGTGGCTGGCTACACCTTC
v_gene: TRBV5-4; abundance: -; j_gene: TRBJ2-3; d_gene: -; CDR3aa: CASSLAEGGDTQYF; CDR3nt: TGTGCCAGCAGCTTGGCGGAGGGTGGGGATACGCAGTATTTT
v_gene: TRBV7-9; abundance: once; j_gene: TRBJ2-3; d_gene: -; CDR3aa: CASSLFATSTDTQYF; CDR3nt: TGTGCCAGCAGCCTTTTCGCGACTAGCACAGATACGCAGTATTTT
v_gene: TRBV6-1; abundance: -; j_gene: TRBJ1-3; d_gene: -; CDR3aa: CASSLGRGSGNTIYF; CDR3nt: TGTGCCAGCAGCTTAGGGAGAGGCTCTGGAAACACCATATATTTT
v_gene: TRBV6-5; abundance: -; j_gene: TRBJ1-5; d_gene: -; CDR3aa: CASSYSSGRNQPQHF; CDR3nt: TGTGCCAGCAGTTACTCGTCAGGGCGAAATCAGCCCCAGCATTTT
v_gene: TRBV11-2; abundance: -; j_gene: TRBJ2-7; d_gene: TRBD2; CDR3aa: CASSLLAGGGNEQYF; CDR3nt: TGTGCCAGCAGCTTACTAGCGGGAGGCGGGAACGAGCAGTACTTC
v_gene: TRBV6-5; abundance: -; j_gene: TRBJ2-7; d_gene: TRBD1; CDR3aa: CASSYGQATYEQYF; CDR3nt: TGTGCCAGCAGTTACGGACAGGCCACCTACGAGCAGTACTTC
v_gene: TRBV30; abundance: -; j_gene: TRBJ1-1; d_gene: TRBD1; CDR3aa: CAGDRGRGTEAFF; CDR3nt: TGTGCCGGTGACAGGGGGAGAGGTACTGAAGCTTTCTTT
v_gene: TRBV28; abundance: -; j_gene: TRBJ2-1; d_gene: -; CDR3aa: CASSLGGSGPEQFF; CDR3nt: TGTGCCAGCAGTTTAGGGGGGTCGGGCCCTGAGCAGTTCTTC
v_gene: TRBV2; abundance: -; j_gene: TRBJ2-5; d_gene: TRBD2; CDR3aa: CASGLAGVVETQYF; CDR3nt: TGTGCCAGCGGCCTAGCGGGAGTAGTAGAGACCCAGTACTTC
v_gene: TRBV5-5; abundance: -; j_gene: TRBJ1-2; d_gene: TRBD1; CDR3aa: CASSLVGTGENYGYTF; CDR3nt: TGTGCCAGCAGCTTGGTTGGGACAGGGGAAAACTATGGCTACACCTTC
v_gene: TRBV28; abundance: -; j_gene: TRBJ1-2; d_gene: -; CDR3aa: CASSFGRGYGYTF; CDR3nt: TGTGCCAGCAGTTTCGGCAGGGGCTATGGCTACACCTTC
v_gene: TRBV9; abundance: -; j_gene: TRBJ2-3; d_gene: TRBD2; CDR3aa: CASSVGRGGTDTQYF; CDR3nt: TGTGCCAGCAGCGTAGGGCGGGGGGGCACAGATACGCAGTATTTT
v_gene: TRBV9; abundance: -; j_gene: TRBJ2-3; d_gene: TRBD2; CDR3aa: CASSSGTSGSADTQYF; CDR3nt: TGTGCCAGCAGCTCCGGGACTAGCGGGAGTGCAGATACGCAGTATTTT
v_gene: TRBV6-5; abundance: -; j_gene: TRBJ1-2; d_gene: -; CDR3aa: CASRFRGGNYGYTF; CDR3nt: TGTGCCAGCAGGTTCAGAGGCGGAAACTATGGCTACACCTTC
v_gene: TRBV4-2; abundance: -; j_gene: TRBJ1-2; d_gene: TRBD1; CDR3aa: CASSPNLQGAAGYTF; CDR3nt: TGTGCCAGCAGCCCGAACCTTCAGGGGGCTGCTGGCTACACCTTC
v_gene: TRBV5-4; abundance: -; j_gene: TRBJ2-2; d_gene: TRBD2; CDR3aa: CASTPGRGTGTGELFF; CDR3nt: TGTGCCAGCACCCCCGGGCGGGGGACGGGCACCGGGGAGCTGTTTTTT
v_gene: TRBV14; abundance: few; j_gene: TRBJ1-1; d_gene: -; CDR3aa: CASSQGRVTEAFF; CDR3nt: TGTGCCAGCAGCCAAGGCAGGGTTACTGAAGCTTTCTTT
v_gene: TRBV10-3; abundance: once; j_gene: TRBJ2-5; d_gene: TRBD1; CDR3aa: CAISELKTGMETQYF; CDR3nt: TGTGCCATCAGTGAGTTAAAGACAGGGATGGAGACCCAGTACTTC
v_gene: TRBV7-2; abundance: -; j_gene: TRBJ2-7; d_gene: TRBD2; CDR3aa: CASSLGREPNEQYF; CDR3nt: TGTGCCAGCAGCTTGGGGCGGGAGCCCAACGAGCAGTACTTC
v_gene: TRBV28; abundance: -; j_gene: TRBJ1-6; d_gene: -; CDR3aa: CASSLWGTGNSPLHF; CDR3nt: TGTGCCAGCAGTTTATGGGGTACGGGGAATTCACCCCTCCACTTT
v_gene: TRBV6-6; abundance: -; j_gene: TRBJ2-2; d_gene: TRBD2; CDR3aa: CASSYKAGGNTGELFF; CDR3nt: TGTGCCAGCAGTTACAAGGCGGGGGGGAACACCGGGGAGCTGTTTTTT
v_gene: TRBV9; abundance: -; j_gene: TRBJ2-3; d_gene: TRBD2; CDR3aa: CASSPRLAGVISTDTQYF; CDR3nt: TGTGCCAGCAGCCCGCGACTAGCGGGAGTGATTAGCACAGATACGCAGTATTTT
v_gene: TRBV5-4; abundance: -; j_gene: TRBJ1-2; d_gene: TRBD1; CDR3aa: CASRLTGGNYGYTF; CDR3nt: TGTGCCAGCAGACTTACAGGGGGCAACTATGGCTACACCTTC
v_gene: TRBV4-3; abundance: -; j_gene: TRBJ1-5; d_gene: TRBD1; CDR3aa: CASSQEGGGQPQHF; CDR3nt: TGCGCCAGCAGCCAGGAAGGGGGCGGTCAGCCCCAGCATTTT